This record concerns one TCR beta chain sequence. Clones were sequenced by immunoSEQ multiplex PCR, and TCRdb holds only the in-frame ones, with some missing. The top ten hold about a sixth of the sample, which has over 80,000 clones, around 80% seen once. The data were obtained in a study of blood T cell repertoires in COVID-19. This CDR3 has 15 residues. Germline V CDR1 and CDR2: SGHAT, FQNNGV. V dropped 3 bases and J dropped 3; count of bases not matched to a gene: 7. The genes are TRBV11-2 and TRBJ2-7, with TRBD2 matching over 8 bases. The sample was peripheral blood. This receptor was identified in a woman in her sixties or seventies with acute or convalescent COVID-19. CDR3 DNA: TGTGCCAGCAGCTTTACAGCGGGAGTAAACTACGAGCAGTACTTC. Protein product: CASSFTAGVNYEQYF.